The source of this T cell receptor (beta chain) is a study of cytomegalovirus exposure and HLA in healthy donors. Turning to this clone: Its target is unknown.

V gave up 3 bases and J gave up 6 bases; unmatched junction bases: 11. CDR3 length: 15 residues. Looked up from germline, CDR1 is SGHTA and CDR2 is FQGNSA. General observations from the study: Apparent HLA restriction characterized most CMV-associated TCR beta chains in a later analysis. Available immune exposure information covered CMV serostatus only.

PCR involved 60 Vbeta and 13 Jbeta primers. Assay used: immunoSEQ multiplex PCR; TCRdb lists only in-frame clones, some missing. This table has 100,000 to 150,000 clones, 60% to 80% appearing once. The sample comprised PBMCs. V usage is TRBV7-2 and J usage is TRBJ2-7; TRBD1 aligns across 7 bases. This receptor was identified in a man aged 30 to 39 in good health and CMV-seronegative. Written as DNA, the CDR3 is TGTGCCAGCAGCTTCCTCATACAGGGGATGGGCGAGCAGTACTTC. Translation gives CASSFLIQGMGEQYF.